These T cell receptor beta chains were read from a single sample in a study of metastatic and nonmetastatic thyroid tumors. TCRdb re-clonotyped the PCR reads through MiXCR. The sample yields tens of thousands of clones, around 4% seen once. The sequencing input was blood. The receptors shown here come from a female donor with papillary thyroid cancer or a benign thyroid nodule (not recorded which). Some clones in this sample may be carry-over from other donors' samples. CDR3s include the opening cysteine and the closing phenylalanine or tryptophan. D genes are given only for firm matches. A row's size may be missing; if present it is once, few, many or a size class.

size	V	J	D	CDR3	DNA
many	TRBV12-3/TRBV12-4	TRBJ2-2	.	CASSFYPATGELFF	TGTGCCAGCAGTTTTTACCCGGCCACCGGGGAGCTGTTTTTT
many	TRBV2	TRBJ1-1	.	CARLLNSGGNTEAFF	TGTGCCCGTCTCCTTAACTCGGGGGGGAACACTGAAGCTTTCTTT
medium-sized	TRBV6-1	TRBJ2-1	TRBD2	CASSPLAGGYNEQFF	TGTGCCAGCAGTCCTTTAGCGGGAGGGTACAATGAGCAGTTCTTC
many	TRBV5-5	TRBJ1-5	.	CASSLDRNQPQHF	TGTGCCAGCAGCTTGGACAGAAATCAGCCCCAGCATTTT
.	TRBV24-1	TRBJ2-1	TRBD1	CATSDSGGLDEQFF	TGTGCCACCAGTGATTCAGGGGGTTTGGATGAGCAGTTCTTC
few	TRBV6-4	TRBJ2-3	TRBD2	CASSVSLAGGDTQYF	TGTGCCAGCAGTGTGTCCCTAGCGGGAGGAGATACGCAGTATTTT
few	TRBV2	TRBJ1-5	.	CASMVYSNQPQHF	TGTGCCAGCATGGTTTATAGCAATCAGCCCCAGCATTTT
.	TRBV29-1	TRBJ1-2	TRBD1	CSVDPGQGGGYTF	TGCAGCGTTGACCCGGGACAGGGAGGCGGCTACACCTTC
once	TRBV20-1	TRBJ2-3	.	CSAPGEDTDTQYF	TGCAGTGCCCCAGGGGAGGACACGGATACGCAGTATTTT
.	TRBV30	TRBJ1-2	.	CAWTRERGYTF	TGTGCCTGGACCAGGGAGCGCGGCTACACCTTC
many	TRBV12-3/TRBV12-4	TRBJ2-3	TRBD1	CASSLPWTGAPDTQYF	TGTGCCAGCAGTTTACCCTGGACAGGCGCGCCAGATACGCAGTATTTT
many	TRBV2	TRBJ2-1	.	CASSEYNEQFF	TGTGCCAGCAGTGAATACAATGAGCAGTTCTTC
.	TRBV5-1	TRBJ2-1	.	CASSLAGKANNEQFF	TGCGCCAGCAGCTTGGCCGGAAAAGCAAACAATGAGCAGTTCTTC
many	TRBV19	TRBJ2-2	.	CASSVINTGELFF	TGTGCCAGTAGTGTAATAAACACCGGGGAGCTGTTTTTT
many	TRBV2	TRBJ2-6	.	CASISGANVLTF	TGTGCCAGCATATCTGGGGCCAACGTCCTGACTTTC
many	TRBV20-1	TRBJ1-1	.	CSASLAPAGTEAFF	TGCAGTGCTAGTCTAGCACCCGCGGGCACTGAAGCTTTCTTT
few	TRBV5-1	TRBJ2-7	TRBD1	CASSWTGDYEQYF	TGCGCCAGCAGCTGGACAGGGGATTACGAGCAGTACTTC
many	TRBV18	TRBJ2-7	TRBD1	CASSLGQDSYEQYF	TGTGCCAGCTCGCTGGGACAGGATTCCTACGAGCAGTACTTC
.	TRBV20-1	TRBJ2-1	TRBD1	CSARPRGHYNEQFF	TGCAGTGCTAGGCCCAGGGGGCATTACAATGAGCAGTTCTTC
medium-sized	TRBV28	TRBJ2-3	.	CASSGARFILTQYF	TGTGCCAGCTCAGGGGCAAGGTTCATTCTTACGCAGTATTTT
many	TRBV19	TRBJ2-5	.	CASSRAGDKETQYF	TGTGCCAGTAGTAGGGCAGGGGATAAGGAGACCCAGTACTTC
medium-sized	TRBV6-1	TRBJ2-7	.	CASRRQADSYEQYF	TGTGCCAGCAGGAGACAGGCAGATTCCTACGAGCAGTACTTC
.	TRBV6-5	TRBJ1-4	TRBD1	CASSYTTGSNEKLFF	TGTGCCAGCAGTTACACGACAGGGTCTAATGAAAAACTGTTTTTT
.	TRBV24-1	TRBJ2-7	.	CATSDLGPSYEQYF	TGTGCCACCAGTGATTTGGGGCCATCCTACGAGCAGTACTTC
.	TRBV6-1	TRBJ2-7	.	CASRGYSSYEQYF	TGTGCCAGCAGGGGGTATAGCTCCTACGAGCAGTACTTC
many	TRBV28	TRBJ2-2	TRBD2	CASSGGDTGELFF	TGTGCCAGCAGCGGGGGGGACACCGGGGAACTGTTTTTT
many	TRBV7-6	TRBJ2-1	.	CASSFGSLYNEQFF	TGTGCCAGCAGCTTCGGGAGTTTGTACAATGAGCAGTTCTTC
few	TRBV7-9	TRBJ1-2	.	CASSQTDGYTF	TGTGCCAGCAGCCAAACGGATGGCTACACCTTC
few	TRBV6-2/TRBV6-3	TRBJ1-2	.	CASRDGQRYGYTF	TGTGCCAGCAGGGATGGACAGCGCTATGGCTACACCTTC
many	TRBV24-1	TRBJ2-2	.	CATRTPNTGELFF	TGTGCCACCAGGACACCGAACACCGGGGAGCTGTTTTTT
many	TRBV20-1	TRBJ2-1	.	CSARGGTGIYREQFF	TGCAGTGCTAGAGGGGGTACCGGGATTTACCGTGAGCAGTTCTTC
.	TRBV13	TRBJ1-2	.	CASSLGRGGKYGYTF	TGTGCCAGCAGCTTAGGCCGTGGAGGGAAATATGGCTACACCTTC
few	TRBV5-4	TRBJ2-3	.	CASSLGPSTDTQYF	TGTGCCAGCAGCTTGGGACCCAGCACAGATACGCAGTATTTT
.	TRBV27	TRBJ2-1	.	CASGRDQRSYNEQFF	TGTGCCAGCGGCCGGGACCAGAGGTCCTACAATGAGCAGTTCTTC